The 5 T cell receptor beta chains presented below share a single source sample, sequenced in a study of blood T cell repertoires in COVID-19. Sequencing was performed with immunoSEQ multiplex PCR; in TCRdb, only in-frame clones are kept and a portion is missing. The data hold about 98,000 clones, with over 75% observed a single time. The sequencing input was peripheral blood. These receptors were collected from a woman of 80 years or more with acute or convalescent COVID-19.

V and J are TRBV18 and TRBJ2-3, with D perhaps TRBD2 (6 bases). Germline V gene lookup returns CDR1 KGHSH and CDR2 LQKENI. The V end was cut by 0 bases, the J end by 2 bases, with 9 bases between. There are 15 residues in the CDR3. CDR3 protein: CASSPPGGFTDTQYF. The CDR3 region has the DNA TGTGCCAGCTCACCACCGGGGGGTTTCACAGATACGCAGTATTTT.

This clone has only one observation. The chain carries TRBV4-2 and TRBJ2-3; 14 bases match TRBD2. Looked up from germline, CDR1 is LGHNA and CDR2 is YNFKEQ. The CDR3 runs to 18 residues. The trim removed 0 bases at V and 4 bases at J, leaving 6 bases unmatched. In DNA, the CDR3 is TGTGCCAGCAGCCAAGATCTCGGGACTAGCGGGGGACCAGATACGCAGTATTTT. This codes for CASSQDLGTSGGPDTQYF.

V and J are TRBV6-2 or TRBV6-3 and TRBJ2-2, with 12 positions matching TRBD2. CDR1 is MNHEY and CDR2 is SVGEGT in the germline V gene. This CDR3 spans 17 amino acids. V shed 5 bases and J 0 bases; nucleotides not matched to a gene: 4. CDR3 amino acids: CASSKLAGGTNTGELFF. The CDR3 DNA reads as TGTGCCAGCAGTAAACTAGCGGGGGGTACGAACACCGGGGAGCTGTTTTTT.

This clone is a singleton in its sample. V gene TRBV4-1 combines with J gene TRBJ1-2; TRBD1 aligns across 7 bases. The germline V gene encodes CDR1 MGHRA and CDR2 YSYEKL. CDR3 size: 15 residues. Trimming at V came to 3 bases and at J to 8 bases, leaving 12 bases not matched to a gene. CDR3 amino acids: CASSQANDRVPGYTF. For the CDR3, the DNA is TGCGCCAGCAGCCAGGCAAACGACAGGGTCCCCGGCTACACCTTC.

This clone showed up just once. The CDR3 DNA sequence: TGTGCCAGCAGCCCAACAGGGAGAGGAGCAGATACGCAGTATTTT. Translation: CASSPTGRGADTQYF. The chain links TRBV5-6 to TRBJ2-3; the D gene is possibly TRBD1 (6 bases). This CDR3 is 15 amino acids long. Germline V lookup: CDR1 SGHDT, CDR2 YYEEEE. V was trimmed by 4 bases and J by 4 bases, leaving 16 bases between them.